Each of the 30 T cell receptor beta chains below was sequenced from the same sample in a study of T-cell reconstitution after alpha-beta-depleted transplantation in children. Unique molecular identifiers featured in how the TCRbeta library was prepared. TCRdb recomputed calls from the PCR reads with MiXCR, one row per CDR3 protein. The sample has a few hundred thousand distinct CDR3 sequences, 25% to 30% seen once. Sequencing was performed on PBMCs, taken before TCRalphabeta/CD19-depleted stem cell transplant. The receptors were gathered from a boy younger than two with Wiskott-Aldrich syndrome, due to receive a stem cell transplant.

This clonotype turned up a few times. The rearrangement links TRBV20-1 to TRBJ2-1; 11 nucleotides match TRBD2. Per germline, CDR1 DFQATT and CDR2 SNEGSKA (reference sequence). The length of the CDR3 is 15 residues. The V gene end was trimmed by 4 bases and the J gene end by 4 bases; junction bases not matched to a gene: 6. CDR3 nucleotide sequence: TGCAGTGCTATACCTACTAGCGGGAGTTACAATGAGCAGTTCTTC. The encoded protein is CSAIPTSGSYNEQFF.

The CDR3 sequence: CASSLGGGGTREKLFF. The CDR3 coding sequence is TGTGCCAGCAGCCTCGGTGGGGGGGGGACTCGCGAAAAACTGTTTTTT. The V gene is TRBV7-7, the J gene TRBJ1-4; TRBD1 is a possible D gene (5 bases). Germline CDR1 and CDR2: SSHAT and FNYEAQ (reference sequence). V lost 5 bases, J lost 8 bases, and 21 bases lay in between. The CDR3 loop spans 16 amino acids.

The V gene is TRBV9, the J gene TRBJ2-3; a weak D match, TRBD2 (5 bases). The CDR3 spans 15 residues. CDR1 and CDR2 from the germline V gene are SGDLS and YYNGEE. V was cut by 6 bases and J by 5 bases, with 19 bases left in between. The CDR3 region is CASNPGGGGGDTQYF. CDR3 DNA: TGTGCCAGCAACCCAGGAGGAGGTGGAGGAGATACGCAGTATTTT.

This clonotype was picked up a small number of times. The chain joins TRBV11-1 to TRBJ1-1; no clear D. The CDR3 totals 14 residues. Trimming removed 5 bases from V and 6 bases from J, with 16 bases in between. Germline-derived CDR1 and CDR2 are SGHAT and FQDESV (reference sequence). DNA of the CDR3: TGTGCCAGCAGCCACTTCTGGGAAGCCCCTGAAGCTTTCTTT. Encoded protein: CASSHFWEAPEAFF.

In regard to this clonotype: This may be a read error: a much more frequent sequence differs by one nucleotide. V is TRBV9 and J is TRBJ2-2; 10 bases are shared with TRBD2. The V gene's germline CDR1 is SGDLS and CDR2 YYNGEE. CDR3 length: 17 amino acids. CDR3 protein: CASSLPGTSANTVELFF. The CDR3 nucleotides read TGTGCCAGCAGCTTACCCGGGACTAGCGCTAACACCGTGGAGCTGTTTTTT.

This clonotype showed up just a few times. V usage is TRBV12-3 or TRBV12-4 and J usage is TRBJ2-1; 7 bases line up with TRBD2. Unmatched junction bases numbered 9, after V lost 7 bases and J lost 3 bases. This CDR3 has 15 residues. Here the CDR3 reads CASNSGLVLYNEQFF. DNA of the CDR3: TGTGCCAGCAATTCAGGACTAGTCCTCTACAATGAGCAGTTCTTC.

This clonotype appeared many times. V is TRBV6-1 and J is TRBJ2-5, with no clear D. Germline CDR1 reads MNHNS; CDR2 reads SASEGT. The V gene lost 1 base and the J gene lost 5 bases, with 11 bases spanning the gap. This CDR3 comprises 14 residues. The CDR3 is CASSEEWVLETQYF. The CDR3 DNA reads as TGTGCCAGCAGTGAAGAATGGGTTTTGGAGACCCAGTACTTC.

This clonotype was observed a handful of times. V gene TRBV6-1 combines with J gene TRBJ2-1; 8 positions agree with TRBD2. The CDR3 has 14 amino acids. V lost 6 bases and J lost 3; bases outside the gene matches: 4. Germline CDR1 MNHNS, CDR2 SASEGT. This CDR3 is CASRGLELYNEQFF. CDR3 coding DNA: TGTGCCAGCAGGGGACTAGAACTCTACAATGAGCAGTTCTTC.

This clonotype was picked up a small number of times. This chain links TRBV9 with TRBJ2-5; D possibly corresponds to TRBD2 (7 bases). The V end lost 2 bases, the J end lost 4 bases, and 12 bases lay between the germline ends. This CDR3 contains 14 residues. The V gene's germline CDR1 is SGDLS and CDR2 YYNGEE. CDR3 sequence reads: CASSVLGGGETQYF. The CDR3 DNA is TGTGCCAGCAGCGTCTTAGGGGGGGGAGAGACCCAGTACTTC. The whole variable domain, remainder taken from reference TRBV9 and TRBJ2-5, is DSGVTQTPKHLITATGQRVTLRCSPRSGDLSVYWYQQSLDQGLQFLIQYYNGEERAKGNILERFSAQQFPDLHSELNLSSLELGDSALYFCASSVLGGGETQYFGPGTRLLVL.

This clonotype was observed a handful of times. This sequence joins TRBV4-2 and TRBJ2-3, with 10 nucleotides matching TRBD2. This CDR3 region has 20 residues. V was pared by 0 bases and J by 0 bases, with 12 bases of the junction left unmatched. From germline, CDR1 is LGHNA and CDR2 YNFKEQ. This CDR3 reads CASSQDSWLAGDTSTDTQYF. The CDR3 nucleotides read TGTGCCAGCAGCCAAGATTCGTGGCTAGCGGGAGATACTAGCACAGATACGCAGTATTTT.

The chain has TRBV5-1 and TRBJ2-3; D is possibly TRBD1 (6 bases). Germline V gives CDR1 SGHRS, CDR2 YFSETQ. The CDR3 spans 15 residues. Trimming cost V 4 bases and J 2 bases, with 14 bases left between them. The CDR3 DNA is TGCGCCAGCAGCCCCGGGACACTTAACACAGATACGCAGTATTTT. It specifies CASSPGTLNTDTQYF.

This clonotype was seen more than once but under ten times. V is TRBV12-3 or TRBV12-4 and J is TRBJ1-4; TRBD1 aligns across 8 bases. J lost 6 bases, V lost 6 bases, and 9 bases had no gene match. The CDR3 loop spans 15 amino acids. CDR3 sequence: CASSLRGQVHEKLFF. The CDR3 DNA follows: TGTGCCAGCAGCCTCAGGGGGCAGGTTCATGAAAAACTGTTTTTT.

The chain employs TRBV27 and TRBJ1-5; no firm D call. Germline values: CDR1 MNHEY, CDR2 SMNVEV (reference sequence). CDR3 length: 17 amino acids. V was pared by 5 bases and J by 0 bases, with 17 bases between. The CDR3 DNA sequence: TGTGCCAGCAGTCCCCGGGTCGAGGCTTATAGCAATCAGCCCCAGCATTTT. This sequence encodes CASSPRVEAYSNQPQHF.

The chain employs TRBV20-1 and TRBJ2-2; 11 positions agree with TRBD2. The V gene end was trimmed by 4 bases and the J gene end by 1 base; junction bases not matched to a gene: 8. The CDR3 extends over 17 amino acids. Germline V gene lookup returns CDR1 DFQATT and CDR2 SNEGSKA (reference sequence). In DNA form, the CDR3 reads TGCAGTGCTACCCGACTAGCGGGGCCACTGAACACCGGGGAGCTGTTTTTT. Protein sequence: CSATRLAGPLNTGELFF.

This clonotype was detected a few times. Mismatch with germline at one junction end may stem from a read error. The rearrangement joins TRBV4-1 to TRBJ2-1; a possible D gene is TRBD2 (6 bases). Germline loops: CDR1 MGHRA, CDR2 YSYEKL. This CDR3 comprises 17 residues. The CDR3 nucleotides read TGCGCCAGCAGCCAAAGGGGTAGCGGCACATCCTACAATGAGCAGTTTTTC. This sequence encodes CASSQRGSGTSYNEQFF.

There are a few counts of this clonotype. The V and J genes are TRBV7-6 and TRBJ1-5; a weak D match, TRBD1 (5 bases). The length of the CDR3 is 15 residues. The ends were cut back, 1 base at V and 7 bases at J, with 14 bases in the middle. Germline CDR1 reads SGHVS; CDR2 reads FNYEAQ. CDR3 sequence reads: CASSLGGGLGQPQHF. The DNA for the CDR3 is TGTGCCAGCAGCTTAGGCGGGGGTTTGGGACAGCCCCAGCATTTT.

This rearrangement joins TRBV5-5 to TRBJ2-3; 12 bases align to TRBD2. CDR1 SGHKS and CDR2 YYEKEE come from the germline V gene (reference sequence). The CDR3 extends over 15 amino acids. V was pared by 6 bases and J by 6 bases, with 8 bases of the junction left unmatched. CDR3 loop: CASNRGLAGSDTQYF. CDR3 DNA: TGTGCCAGCAATAGAGGACTAGCGGGGTCCGATACGCAGTATTTT. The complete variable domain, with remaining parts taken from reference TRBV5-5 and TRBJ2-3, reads DAGVTQSPTHLIKTRGQQVTLRCSPISGHKSVSWYQQVLGQGPQFIFQYYEKEERGRGNFPDRFSARQFPNYSSELNVNALLLGDSALYLCASNRGLAGSDTQYFGPGTRLTVL.

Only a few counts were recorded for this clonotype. The CDR3 DNA reads as TGCGCCAGCAGCTTCCGGGACAGCTTCTATGGCTACACCTTC. Translated: CASSFRDSFYGYTF. The rearrangement uses TRBV5-1 and TRBJ1-2, with TRBD1 matching 7 bases. This CDR3 contains 14 residues. CDR1 is SGHRS, CDR2 YFSETQ, per germline. The V segment lost 2 bases and the J segment 4 bases; nucleotides outside the gene matches: 5.

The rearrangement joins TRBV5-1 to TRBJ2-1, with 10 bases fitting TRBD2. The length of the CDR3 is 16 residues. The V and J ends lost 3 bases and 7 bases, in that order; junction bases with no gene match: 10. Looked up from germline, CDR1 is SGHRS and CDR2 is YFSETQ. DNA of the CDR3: TGCGCCAGCAGCTCTACACTAGCGGGACTAGGGAATGAGCAGTTCTTC. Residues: CASSSTLAGLGNEQFF.

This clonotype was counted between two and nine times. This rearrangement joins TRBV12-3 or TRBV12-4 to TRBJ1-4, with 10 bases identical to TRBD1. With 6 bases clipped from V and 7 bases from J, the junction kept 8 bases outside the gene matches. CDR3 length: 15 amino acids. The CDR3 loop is CASSRKGQGIEKLFF. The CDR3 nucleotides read TGTGCCAGCAGCCGAAAGGGACAGGGGATTGAAAAACTGTTTTTT.

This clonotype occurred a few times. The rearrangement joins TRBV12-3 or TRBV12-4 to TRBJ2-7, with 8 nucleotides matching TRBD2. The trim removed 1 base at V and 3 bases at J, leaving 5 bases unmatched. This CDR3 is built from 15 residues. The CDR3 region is CASSLDPGLVYEQYF. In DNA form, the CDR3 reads TGTGCCAGCAGTTTAGACCCGGGACTAGTCTACGAGCAGTACTTC.

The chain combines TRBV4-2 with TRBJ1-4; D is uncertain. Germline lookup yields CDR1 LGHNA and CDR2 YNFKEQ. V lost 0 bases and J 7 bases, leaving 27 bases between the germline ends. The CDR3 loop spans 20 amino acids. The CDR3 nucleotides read TGTGCCAGCAGCCAAGAAACTCGCCCGCATATCAAGATACGCGGTGAAAAACTGTTTTTT. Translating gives CASSQETRPHIKIRGEKLFF.

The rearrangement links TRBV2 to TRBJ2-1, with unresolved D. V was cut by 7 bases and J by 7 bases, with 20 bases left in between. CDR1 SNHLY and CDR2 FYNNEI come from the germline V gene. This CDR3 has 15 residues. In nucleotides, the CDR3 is TGTGCCAGCAAAGAAGCAGTTTGGGCCCGGAATGAGCAGTTCTTC. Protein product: CASKEAVWARNEQFF.

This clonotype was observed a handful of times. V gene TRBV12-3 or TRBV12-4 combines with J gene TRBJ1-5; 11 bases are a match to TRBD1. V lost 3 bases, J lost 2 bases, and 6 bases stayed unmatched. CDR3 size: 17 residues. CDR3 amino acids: CASSLGGTGGGNQPQHF. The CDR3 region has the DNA TGTGCCAGCAGTTTGGGCGGGACAGGGGGGGGCAATCAGCCCCAGCATTTT.

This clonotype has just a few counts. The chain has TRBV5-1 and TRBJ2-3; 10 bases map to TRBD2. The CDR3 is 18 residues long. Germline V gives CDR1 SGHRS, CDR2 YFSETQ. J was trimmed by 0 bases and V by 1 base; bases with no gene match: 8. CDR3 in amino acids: CASSLPVAGGPSTDTQYF. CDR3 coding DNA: TGCGCCAGCAGCTTGCCGGTAGCGGGAGGTCCTAGCACAGATACGCAGTATTTT.

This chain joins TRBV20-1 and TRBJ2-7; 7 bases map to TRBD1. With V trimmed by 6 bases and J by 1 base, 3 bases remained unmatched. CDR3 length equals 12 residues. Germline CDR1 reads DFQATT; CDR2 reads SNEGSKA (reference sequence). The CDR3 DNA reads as TGCAGTGCGCAGACAGGGTCCTACGAGCAGTACTTC. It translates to CSAQTGSYEQYF.

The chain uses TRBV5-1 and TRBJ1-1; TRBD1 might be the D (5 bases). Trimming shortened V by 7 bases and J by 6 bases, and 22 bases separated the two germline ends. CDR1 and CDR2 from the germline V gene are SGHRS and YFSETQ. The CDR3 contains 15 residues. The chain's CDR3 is CASATVRGSASEAFF. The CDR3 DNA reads TGCGCCAGCGCCACCGTCCGGGGGAGTGCTTCTGAAGCTTTCTTT.

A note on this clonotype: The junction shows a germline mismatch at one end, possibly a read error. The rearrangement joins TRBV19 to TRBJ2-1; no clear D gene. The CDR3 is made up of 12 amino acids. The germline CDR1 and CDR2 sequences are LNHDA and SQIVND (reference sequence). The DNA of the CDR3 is TGTACCAGTAGTCCGACCTACAATGAGCAGTTCTTC. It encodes CTSSPTYNEQFF. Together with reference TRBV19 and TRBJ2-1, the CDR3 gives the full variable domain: DGGITQSPKYLFRKEGQNVTLSCEQNLNHDAMYWYRQDPGQGLRLIYYSQIVNDFQKGDIAEGYSVSREKKESFPLTVTSAQKNPTAFYLCTSSPTYNEQFFGPGTRLTVL.

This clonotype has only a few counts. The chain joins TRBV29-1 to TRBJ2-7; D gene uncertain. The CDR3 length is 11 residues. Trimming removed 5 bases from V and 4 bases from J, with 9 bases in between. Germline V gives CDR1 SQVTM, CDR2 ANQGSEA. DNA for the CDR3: TGCAGCGTTAAACCAGATTACGAGCAGTACTTC. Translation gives CSVKPDYEQYF.

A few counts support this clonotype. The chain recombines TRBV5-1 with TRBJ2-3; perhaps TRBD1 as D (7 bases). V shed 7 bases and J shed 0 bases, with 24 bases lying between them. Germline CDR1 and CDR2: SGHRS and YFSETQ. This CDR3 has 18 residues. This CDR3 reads CASRLRTGGLTSTDTQYF. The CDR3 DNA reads TGCGCCAGCCGCCTCCGGACAGGTGGACTAACTAGCACAGATACGCAGTATTTT.